Listed below are T cell receptor beta chains from one sample, sequenced in a study of blood T cell repertoires in COVID-19. The method was immunoSEQ multiplex PCR; TCRdb's version includes in-frame clones alone and lacks a portion of them. Of 130,000 or so clones detected, roughly 84% appear once; the ten largest clones hold 1.4% to 1.5%. The sample consisted of peripheral blood. These TCRs come from a man between 60 and 75 years old with acute or convalescent COVID-19. Both conserved end residues are part of each CDR3. D genes are given only for firm matches. Size is stated for part of the rows, as once, few or many counts, or as a class when the clone is expanded.

clone_size	v_call	j_call	d_call	cdr3_nt	cdr3_aa
NA	TRBV2	TRBJ1-2	TRBD1	TGTGCCAGCAGTGAATTGCGACAGGGGTCCGGGGGCTACACCTTC	CASSELRQGSGGYTF
NA	TRBV6-5	TRBJ2-1	NA	TGTGCCAGCACCTGGGGACACTTAACCAATGAGCAGTTCTTC	CASTWGHLTNEQFF
once	TRBV7-9	TRBJ2-5	NA	TGTGCCAGCAGCTTAACTCCAGGTTCAGAGACCCAGTACTTC	CASSLTPGSETQYF
NA	TRBV3-1/TRBV3-2	TRBJ1-2	TRBD1	TGTGCCAGCAGCCAAGACCCGACAGGGGGTGGCTACACCTTC	CASSQDPTGGGYTF
NA	TRBV7-2	TRBJ2-1	TRBD1	TGTGCCAGCAGCTTAGAACAGGGGTCCTACAATGAGCAGTTCTTC	CASSLEQGSYNEQFF
NA	TRBV7-3	TRBJ1-2	NA	TGTGCCAGCAGCTTAAATGGTGGCAGACTTAACTATGGCTACACCTTC	CASSLNGGRLNYGYTF
NA	TRBV29-1	TRBJ2-7	NA	TGCAGCGTCCTCACCAGGGTAAACTACGAGCAGTACTTC	CSVLTRVNYEQYF
NA	TRBV6-5	TRBJ1-1	TRBD1	TGTGCCAGCAGTTACGACAGGGGAACTGAAGCTTTCTTT	CASSYDRGTEAFF
few	TRBV30	TRBJ2-1	TRBD1	TGTGCCTGGAGCGCCGGGACAGGGGTTGAGCAGTTCTTC	CAWSAGTGVEQFF
few	TRBV5-1	TRBJ2-2	TRBD1	TGCGCCAGCAGCTCCCAGCGTGGGGACAGGGCAGGCGGGGAGCTGTTTTTT	CASSSQRGDRAGGELFF
NA	TRBV5-1	TRBJ2-2	NA	TGCGCCAGCAGCTTTAATGCGGGCAACACCGGGGAGCTGTTTTTT	CASSFNAGNTGELFF
few	TRBV7-3	TRBJ1-1	TRBD1	TGTGCCAGCAGTACGGACAGGGGATTTGAAGCTTTCTTT	CASSTDRGFEAFF
NA	TRBV5-1	TRBJ2-7	NA	TGCGCCAGCAGCTTGCGGGTAAACAACGAGCAGTACTTC	CASSLRVNNEQYF
NA	TRBV4-1	TRBJ1-5	NA	TGCGCCAGCAGCAATCCCGGCGTAGGGGTCGCGGATGGTCAGCCCCAGCATTTT	CASSNPGVGVADGQPQHF
NA	TRBV4-1	TRBJ2-3	NA	TGCGCCAGCAGCCAAGAATTTGTCAGGGGTGTCACAGATACGCAGTATTTT	CASSQEFVRGVTDTQYF
few	TRBV7-3	TRBJ2-1	TRBD2	TGTGCCAGCAGCTTAAGTGGACTAGCCCTCGTCTCCTACAATGAGCAGTTCTTC	CASSLSGLALVSYNEQFF
few	TRBV9	TRBJ2-5	TRBD1	TGTGCCAGCAGCGCCTCCGGGACAGGGCGAGAGACCCAGTACTTC	CASSASGTGRETQYF
NA	TRBV27	TRBJ1-1	NA	TGTGCCAGCAGTTTTGCTTGGGGGCTGGATGAAGCTTTCTTT	CASSFAWGLDEAFF
NA	TRBV19	TRBJ1-2	TRBD1	TGTGCCAGTAGTATCCGAACCAGGGGGCGCGACTATGGCTACACCTTC	CASSIRTRGRDYGYTF
NA	TRBV3-1/TRBV3-2	TRBJ1-1	NA	TGTGCCAGCAGCCGGCCGGGTTCCGGCACTGAAGCTTTCTTT	CASSRPGSGTEAFF
NA	TRBV5-1	TRBJ2-7	TRBD2	TGCGCCAGCAGCAAGGGACTAGCGGTCTCCTACGAGCAGTACTTC	CASSKGLAVSYEQYF
NA	TRBV18	TRBJ2-7	NA	TGTGCCAGCTCACCACCGTCCATCGGCAGGCTGTCTGACGAGCAGTACTTC	CASSPPSIGRLSDEQYF